Following are 12 T cell receptor beta chains from one sample sequenced in a study of lymphopenia after photon versus proton radiotherapy. Some clones are missing from TCRdb's copy, which holds only in-frame ones; the method was immunoSEQ multiplex PCR. The table shows roughly 61,000 clones, with roughly 90% occurring only once. This sample comprised peripheral blood, obtained from a patient treated with proton-based radiotherapy. These receptors were collected from a man older than 75 with esophageal cancer.

The chain joins TRBV29-1 to TRBJ2-3, with 14 bases matching TRBD2. The CDR3 spans 15 residues. J lost 1 base, V lost 6 bases, and 3 bases had no gene match. CDR1 is SQVTM and CDR2 is ANQGSEA in the germline V gene. CDR3 protein: CSVATSGRGTDTQYF. The CDR3 DNA reads as TGCAGCGTAGCGACTAGCGGGAGGGGCACAGATACGCAGTATTTT.

The chain combines TRBV7-8 with TRBJ2-1; 8 nucleotides line up with TRBD2. Trimming removed 1 base from V and 3 bases from J; junction bases left unmatched: 8. The CDR3 consists of 17 residues. CDR1 and CDR2 (germline): SGHVS, FQNEAQ. The CDR3: CASSLVGMAGGYNEQFF. Here the CDR3 DNA reads TGTGCCAGCAGCTTAGTCGGTATGGCGGGGGGCTACAATGAGCAGTTCTTC.

The chain joins TRBV19 to TRBJ1-5; D ambiguous. Trimming cost V 6 bases and J 4 bases, with 16 bases left between them. The CDR3 spans 15 residues. CDR1 is LNHDA and CDR2 is SQIVND in the germline V gene (reference sequence). CDR3 region: CASRRPELENQPQHF. DNA of the CDR3: TGTGCCAGTAGGCGCCCTGAGTTGGAAAATCAGCCCCAGCATTTT.

The V and J genes are TRBV19 and TRBJ2-1; 10 nucleotides match TRBD2. Germline lookup yields CDR1 LNHDA and CDR2 SQIVND (reference sequence). This CDR3 is 16 amino acids long. V was clipped by 1 base and J by 6 bases; unmatched bases: 6. The CDR3 spells CASSIGTSGVSNEQFF. In DNA form, the CDR3 reads TGTGCCAGTAGTATAGGAACTAGCGGGGTGTCCAATGAGCAGTTCTTC.

The J gene is TRBJ2-7, the V gene TRBV4-3, with TRBD2 as a possible D gene (6 bases). CDR1 is LGHNA and CDR2 is YSLEER in the germline V gene. V gave up 0 bases and J gave up 4 bases, with 10 bases separating them. The CDR3 is 14 residues long. Here the CDR3 reads CASSQDHGGYEQYF. In nucleotides, the CDR3 is TGCGCCAGCAGCCAAGATCATGGGGGGTACGAGCAGTACTTC.

This rearrangement joins TRBV5-1 to TRBJ2-7; 8 nucleotides match TRBD2. The germline CDR1 and CDR2 sequences are SGHRS and YFSETQ. There are 18 residues in the CDR3. Germline trimming cut 6 bases from V and 0 bases from J; bases unmatched to any gene: 17. As DNA, the CDR3 is TGCGCCAGCACGCCCCAACGCCCAGCGGGAGCGCCCTCCTACGAGCAGTACTTC. Protein product: CASTPQRPAGAPSYEQYF. The full variable domain, its missing parts supplied by reference TRBV5-1 and TRBJ2-7, is KAGVTQTPRYLIKTRGQQVTLSCSPISGHRSVSWYQQTPGQGLQFLFEYFSETQRNKGNFPGRFSGRQFSNSRSEMNVSTLELGDSALYLCASTPQRPAGAPSYEQYFGPGTRLTVT.

This rearrangement joins TRBV19 to TRBJ2-7; 8 bases line up with TRBD2. This CDR3 spans 16 amino acids. Looked up from germline, CDR1 is LNHDA and CDR2 is SQIVND (reference sequence). Trimming took 7 bases from V and 0 from J; bases not matched to a gene: 11. CDR3 sequence: CASKNIRGRHSYEQYF. The CDR3 DNA reads as TGTGCCAGTAAGAACATCCGCGGGAGGCACTCCTACGAGCAGTACTTC. The variable domain in full, completed from reference TRBV19 and TRBJ2-7, reads DGGITQSPKYLFRKEGQNVTLSCEQNLNHDAMYWYRQDPGQGLRLIYYSQIVNDFQKGDIAEGYSVSREKKESFPLTVTSAQKNPTAFYLCASKNIRGRHSYEQYFGPGTRLTVT.

The V and J genes are TRBV11-3 and TRBJ2-3; 15 positions agree with TRBD2. The CDR3 runs to 17 residues. The J segment lost 2 bases and the V segment lost 5 bases, leaving 5 bases of the junction unmatched. Germline lookup yields CDR1 SGHNT and CDR2 YENEEA. This chain's CDR3 is CASSTRTSGGDTDTQYF. The DNA of the CDR3 is TGTGCCAGCAGCACCCGGACTAGCGGGGGGGACACAGATACGCAGTATTTT.

The CDR3 is CASSPTADTEAFF. The CDR3 nucleotides read TGTGCCAGTAGTCCAACAGCCGACACTGAAGCTTTCTTT. The chain employs TRBV19 and TRBJ1-1; D is uncertain. V was cut by 5 bases and J by 3 bases, with 10 bases left in between. Germline values: CDR1 LNHDA, CDR2 SQIVND (reference sequence). The CDR3 runs to 13 residues.

This sequence joins TRBV30 and TRBJ2-7; 7 positions match TRBD1. The trim removed 4 bases at V and 2 bases at J, leaving 5 bases unmatched. The CDR3 is 13 residues long. Germline V lookup: CDR1 GTSNPN, CDR2 SVGIG (reference sequence). CDR3 sequence: CAWTRDRPYEQYF. The CDR3 nucleotides are TGTGCCTGGACCCGGGACAGACCCTACGAGCAGTACTTC.

V and J are TRBV9 and TRBJ2-1; possibly TRBD2 for D (6 bases). Germline loops: CDR1 SGDLS, CDR2 YYNGEE. V was trimmed by 4 bases and J by 6 bases, leaving 14 bases between them. The CDR3 has 14 residues. In nucleotides, the CDR3 is TGTGCCAGCAGCCCCGGGACTGGCCCCAATGAGCAGTTCTTC. Translated, it gives CASSPGTGPNEQFF.

The chain employs TRBV7-2 and TRBJ1-1; TRBD1 matches 7 bases. V trimming: 4 bases; J trimming: 3 bases; junction bases outside the gene matches: 5. Germline V lookup: CDR1 SGHTA, CDR2 FQGNSA. This CDR3 is built from 14 residues. DNA for the CDR3: TGTGCCAGCAGCTGGGACAGAAAGTACACTGAAGCTTTCTTT. It codes for CASSWDRKYTEAFF.